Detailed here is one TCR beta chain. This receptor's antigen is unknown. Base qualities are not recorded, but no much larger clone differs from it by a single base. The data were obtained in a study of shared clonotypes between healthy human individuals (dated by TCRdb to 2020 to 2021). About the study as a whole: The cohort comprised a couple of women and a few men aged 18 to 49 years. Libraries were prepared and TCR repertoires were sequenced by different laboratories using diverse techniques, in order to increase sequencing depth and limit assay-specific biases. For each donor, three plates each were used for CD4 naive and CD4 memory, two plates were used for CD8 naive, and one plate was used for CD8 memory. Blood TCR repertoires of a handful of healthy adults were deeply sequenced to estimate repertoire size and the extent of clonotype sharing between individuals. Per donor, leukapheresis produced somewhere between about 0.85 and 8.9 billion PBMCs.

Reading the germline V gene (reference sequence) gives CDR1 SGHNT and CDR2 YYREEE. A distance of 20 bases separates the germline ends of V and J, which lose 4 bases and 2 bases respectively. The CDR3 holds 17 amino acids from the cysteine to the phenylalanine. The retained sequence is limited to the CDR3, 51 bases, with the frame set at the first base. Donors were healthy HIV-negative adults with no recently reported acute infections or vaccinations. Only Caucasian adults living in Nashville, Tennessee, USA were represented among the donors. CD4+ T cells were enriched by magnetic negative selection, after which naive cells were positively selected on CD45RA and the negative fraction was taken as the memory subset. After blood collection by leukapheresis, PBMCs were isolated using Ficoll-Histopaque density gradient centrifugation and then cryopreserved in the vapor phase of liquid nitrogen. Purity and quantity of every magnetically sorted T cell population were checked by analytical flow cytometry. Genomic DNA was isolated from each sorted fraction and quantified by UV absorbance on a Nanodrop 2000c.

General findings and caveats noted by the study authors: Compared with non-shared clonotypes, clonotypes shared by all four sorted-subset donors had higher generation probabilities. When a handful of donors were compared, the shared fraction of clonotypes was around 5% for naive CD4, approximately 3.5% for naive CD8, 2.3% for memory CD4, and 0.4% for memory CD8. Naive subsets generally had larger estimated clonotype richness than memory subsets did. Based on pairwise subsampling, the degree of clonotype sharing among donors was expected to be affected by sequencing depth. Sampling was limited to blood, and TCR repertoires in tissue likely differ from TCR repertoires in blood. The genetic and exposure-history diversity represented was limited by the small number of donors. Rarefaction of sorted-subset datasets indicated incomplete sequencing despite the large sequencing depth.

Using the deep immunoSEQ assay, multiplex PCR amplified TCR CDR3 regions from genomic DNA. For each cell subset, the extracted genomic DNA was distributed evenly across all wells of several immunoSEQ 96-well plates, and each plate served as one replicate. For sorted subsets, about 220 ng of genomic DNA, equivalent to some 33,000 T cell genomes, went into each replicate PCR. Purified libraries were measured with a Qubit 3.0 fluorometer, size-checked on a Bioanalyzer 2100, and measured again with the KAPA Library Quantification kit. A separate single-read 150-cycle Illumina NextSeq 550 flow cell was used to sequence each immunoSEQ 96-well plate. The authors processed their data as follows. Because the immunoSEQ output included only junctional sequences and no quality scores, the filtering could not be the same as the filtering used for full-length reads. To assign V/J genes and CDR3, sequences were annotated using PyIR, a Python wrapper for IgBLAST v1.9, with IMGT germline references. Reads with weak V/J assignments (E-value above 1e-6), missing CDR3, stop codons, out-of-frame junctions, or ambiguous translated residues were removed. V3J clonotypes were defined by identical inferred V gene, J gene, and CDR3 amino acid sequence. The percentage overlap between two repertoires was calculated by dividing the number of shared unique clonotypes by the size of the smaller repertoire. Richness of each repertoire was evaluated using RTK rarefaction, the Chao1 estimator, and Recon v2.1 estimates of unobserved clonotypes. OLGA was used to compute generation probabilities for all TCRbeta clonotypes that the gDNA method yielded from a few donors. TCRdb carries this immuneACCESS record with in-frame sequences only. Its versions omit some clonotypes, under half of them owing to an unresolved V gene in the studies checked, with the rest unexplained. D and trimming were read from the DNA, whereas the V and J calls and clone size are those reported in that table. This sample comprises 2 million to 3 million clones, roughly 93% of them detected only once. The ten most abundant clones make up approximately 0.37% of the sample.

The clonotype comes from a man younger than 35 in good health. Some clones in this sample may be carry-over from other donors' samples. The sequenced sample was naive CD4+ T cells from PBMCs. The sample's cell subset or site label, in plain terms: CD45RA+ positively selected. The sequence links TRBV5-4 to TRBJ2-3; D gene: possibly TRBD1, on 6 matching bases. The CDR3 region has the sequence CASSPGALAGNTDTQYF. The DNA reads TGTGCCAGCAGCCCAGGGGCACTGGCGGGTAACACAGATACGCAGTATTTT.